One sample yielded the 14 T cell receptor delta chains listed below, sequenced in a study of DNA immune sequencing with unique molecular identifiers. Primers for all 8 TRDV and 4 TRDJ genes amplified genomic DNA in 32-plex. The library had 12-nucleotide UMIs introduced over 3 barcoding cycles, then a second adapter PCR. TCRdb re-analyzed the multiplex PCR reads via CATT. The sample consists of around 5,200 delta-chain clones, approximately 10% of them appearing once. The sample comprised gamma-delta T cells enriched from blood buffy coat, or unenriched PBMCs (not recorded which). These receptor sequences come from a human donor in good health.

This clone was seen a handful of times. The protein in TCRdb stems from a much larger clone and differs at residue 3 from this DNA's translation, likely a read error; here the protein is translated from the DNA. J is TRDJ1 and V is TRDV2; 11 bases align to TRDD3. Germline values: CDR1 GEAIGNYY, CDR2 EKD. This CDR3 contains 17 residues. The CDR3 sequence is CAGDTVGGYAGTDKLIF. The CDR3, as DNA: TGTGCCGGTGACACCGTTGGGGGATACGCTGGGACCGATAAACTCATCTTT.

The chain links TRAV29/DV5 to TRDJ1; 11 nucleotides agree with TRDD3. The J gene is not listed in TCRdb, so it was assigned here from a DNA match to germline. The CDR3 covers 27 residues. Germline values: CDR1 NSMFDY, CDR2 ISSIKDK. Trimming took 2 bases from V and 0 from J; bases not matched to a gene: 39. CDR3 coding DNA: TGTGCAGCAAGTTGCTGCCTTCCTGCACCACATGGGGGATACGCGGTTTCTCCGGACGCTTACACCGATAAACTCATCTTT. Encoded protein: CAASCCLPAPHGGYAVSPDAYTDKLIF. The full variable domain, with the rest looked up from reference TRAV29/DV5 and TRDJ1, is DQQVKQNSPSLSVQEGRISILNCDYTNSMFDYFLWYKKYPAEGPTFLISISSIKDKNEDGRFTVFLNKSAKHLSLHIVPSQPGDSAVYFCAASCCLPAPHGGYAVSPDAYTDKLIFGKGTRVTVEP.

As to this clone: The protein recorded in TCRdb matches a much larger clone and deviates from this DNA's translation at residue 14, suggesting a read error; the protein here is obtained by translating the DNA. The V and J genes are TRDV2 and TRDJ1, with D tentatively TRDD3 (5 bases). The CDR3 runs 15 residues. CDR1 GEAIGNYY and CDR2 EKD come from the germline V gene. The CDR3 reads CACDTVGGRTDKLTF. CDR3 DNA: TGTGCCTGTGACACCGTCGGGGGTCGCACCGATAAACTCACCTTT.

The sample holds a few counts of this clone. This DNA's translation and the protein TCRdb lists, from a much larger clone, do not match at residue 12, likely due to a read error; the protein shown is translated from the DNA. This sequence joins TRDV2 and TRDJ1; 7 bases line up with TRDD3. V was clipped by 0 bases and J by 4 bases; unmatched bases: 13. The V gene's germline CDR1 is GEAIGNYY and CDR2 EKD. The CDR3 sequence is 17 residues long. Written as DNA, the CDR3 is TGTGCCTGTGACACCCTCGTGTTGGGGGAGAACAACGATAAACTCATCTTT. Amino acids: CACDTLVLGENNDKLIF.

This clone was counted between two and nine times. The DNA for the CDR3 is TGTGCTCTTGGGGAACTTCGTCCTACAATAGTACTGGGGGATAGTGGAACTGGCGACACCGATAAACTCATCTTT. Amino acids: CALGELRPTIVLGDSGTGDTDKLIF. The gene calls are TRDV1 and TRDJ1, with TRDD3 identical over 11 bases. TCRdb carries no J gene annotation; the J gene was assigned here by matching the DNA with germline. Germline-derived CDR1 and CDR2 are TSWWSYY and QGS. J lost 0 bases, V lost 0 bases, and 27 bases had no gene match. The CDR3 loop spans 25 amino acids.

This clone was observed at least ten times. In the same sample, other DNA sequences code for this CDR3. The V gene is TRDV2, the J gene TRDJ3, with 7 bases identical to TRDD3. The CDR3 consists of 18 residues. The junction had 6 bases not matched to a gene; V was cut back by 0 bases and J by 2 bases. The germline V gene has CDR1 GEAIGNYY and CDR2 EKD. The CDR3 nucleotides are TGTGCCTGTGACACCGCTGGGGATAGGGCCTGGGACACCCGACAGATGTTTTTC. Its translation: CACDTAGDRAWDTRQMFF.

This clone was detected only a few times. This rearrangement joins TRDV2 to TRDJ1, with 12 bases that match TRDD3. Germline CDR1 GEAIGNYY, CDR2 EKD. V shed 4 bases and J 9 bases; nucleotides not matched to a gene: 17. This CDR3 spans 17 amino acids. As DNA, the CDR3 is TGTGCCTGTGATCTAATGCCGGCTGGGGGATACGCGAAGGAACTCATCTTT. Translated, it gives CACDLMPAGGYAKELIF.

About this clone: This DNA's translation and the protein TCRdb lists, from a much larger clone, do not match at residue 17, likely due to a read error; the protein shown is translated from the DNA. The CDR3 reads CACDPIVLGESSWDTRKMFF. In DNA, the CDR3 is TGTGCCTGTGATCCCATTGTACTGGGGGAAAGCTCCTGGGACACCCGAAAGATGTTTTTC. This chain joins TRDV2 and TRDJ3; 9 bases are shared with TRDD3. The germline V gene has CDR1 GEAIGNYY and CDR2 EKD. This CDR3 comprises 20 residues.

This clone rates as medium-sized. The CDR3 nucleotides are TGTGCCTGTGCCCCCCTACTGGGGGATCGCGATAAACTCATCTTT. This translates into CACAPLLGDRDKLIF. The gene calls are TRDV2 and TRDJ1, with 10 bases matching TRDD3. J gave up 4 bases and V 5 bases, and 9 bases lay outside the gene matches. CDR1 is GEAIGNYY and CDR2 is EKD in the germline V gene. CDR3 length: 15 amino acids.

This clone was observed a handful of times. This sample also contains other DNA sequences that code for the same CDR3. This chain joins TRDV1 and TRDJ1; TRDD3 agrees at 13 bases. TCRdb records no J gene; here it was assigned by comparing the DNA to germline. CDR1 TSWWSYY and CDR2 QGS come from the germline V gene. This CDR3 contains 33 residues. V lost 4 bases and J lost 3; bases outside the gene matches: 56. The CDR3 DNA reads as TGTGCTCTTGGGGGGGTTCTCGACTCCATGGGCCTGGATGATGTGTTTCATTGTGCCTTCTCGACTGGGGGATACGCCCCGGCCGATAAACTCATCTTT. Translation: CALGGVLDSMGLDDVFHCAFSTGGYAPADKLIF.

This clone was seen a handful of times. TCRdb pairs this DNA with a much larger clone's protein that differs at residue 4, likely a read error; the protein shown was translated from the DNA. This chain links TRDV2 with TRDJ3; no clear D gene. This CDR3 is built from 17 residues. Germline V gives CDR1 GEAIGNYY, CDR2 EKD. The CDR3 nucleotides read TGTGCCTGTAACACCCTGCATGCTACCTGGGACACCCGACAGATGTTTTTC. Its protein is CACNTLHATWDTRQMFF.

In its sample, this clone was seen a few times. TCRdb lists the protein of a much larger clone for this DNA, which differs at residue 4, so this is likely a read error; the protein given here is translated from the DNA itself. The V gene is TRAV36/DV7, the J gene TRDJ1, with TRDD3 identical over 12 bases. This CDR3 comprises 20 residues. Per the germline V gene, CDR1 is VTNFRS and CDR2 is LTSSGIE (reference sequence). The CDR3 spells CAPRVRGGYWGIPDTDKLIF. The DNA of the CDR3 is TGTGCCCCGCGGGTCCGAGGGGGGTACTGGGGGATACCGGACACCGATAAACTCATCTTT.

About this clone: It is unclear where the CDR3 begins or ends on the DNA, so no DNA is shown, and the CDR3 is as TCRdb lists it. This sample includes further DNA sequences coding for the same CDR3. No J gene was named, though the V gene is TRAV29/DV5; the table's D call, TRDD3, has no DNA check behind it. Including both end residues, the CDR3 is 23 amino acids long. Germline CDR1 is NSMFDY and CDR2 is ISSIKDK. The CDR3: CSVLLCSKREVVSYWGTTDKLIF.

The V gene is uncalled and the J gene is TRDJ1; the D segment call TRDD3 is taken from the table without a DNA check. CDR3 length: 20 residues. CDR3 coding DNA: TGTGCTCTTGGGGAAAGTACGTTGAGGGGGGATACGCCTTACACCGATAAACTCATCTTT. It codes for CALGESTLRGDTPYTDKLIF.